The 28 T cell receptor beta chains below come from one sample, sequenced in a study of PD-1 blockade in classical Hodgkin lymphoma. Assay used: immunoSEQ multiplex PCR; TCRdb lists only in-frame clones, some missing. This sample has about 13,000 clones, with around 80% found just once. In every patient, relapse followed autologous stem cell transplantation, while exposure to brentuximab vedotin differed. Specimen: peripheral blood mononuclear cells (PBMCs), collected at baseline. The receptors come from a human donor with classical Hodgkin lymphoma.

The V gene is TRBV28, the J gene TRBJ1-2; 7 nucleotides align to TRBD1. The CDR3 has 14 residues. Germline V gene data show CDR1 as MDHEN and CDR2 as SYDVKM. V lost 5 bases and J lost 7; bases outside the gene matches: 10. The CDR3 DNA follows: TGTGCCAGCAGTGCGACCGGGACAGCCTTTGGCTACACCTTC. Its translation is CASSATGTAFGYTF.

This clone was counted between two and nine times. This chain links TRBV20-1 with TRBJ1-1; D is ambiguous. Trimming pared 2 bases from V and 7 bases from J, leaving 8 bases between. The CDR3 totals 11 residues. Germline V lookup: CDR1 DFQATT, CDR2 SNEGSKA (reference sequence). This CDR3 is CSARRDIEAFF. The CDR3 DNA reads as TGCAGTGCTAGACGGGATATTGAAGCTTTCTTT.

V gene TRBV19 combines with J gene TRBJ1-4; D is uncertain. The CDR3 length is 13 residues. Trimming left V 5 bases short and J 7 bases short, with 11 bases between. CDR1 LNHDA and CDR2 SQIVND come from the germline V gene (reference sequence). The CDR3 protein is CASSVTQSEKLFF. CDR3 coding DNA: TGTGCCAGTAGTGTAACCCAGAGTGAAAAACTGTTTTTT.

The chain joins TRBV6-1 to TRBJ2-7; D uncertain. The ends were cut back, 2 bases at V and 0 bases at J, with 8 bases in the middle. The CDR3 length is 14 residues. CDR1 is MNHNS and CDR2 is SASEGT in the germline V gene. CDR3 residues: CASSEFWGSYEQYF. The CDR3 DNA sequence: TGTGCCAGCAGTGAATTTTGGGGCTCCTACGAGCAGTACTTC.

This clone was observed a single time. The chain links TRBV7-9 to TRBJ2-3; 12 nucleotides match TRBD2. CDR3 length: 15 residues. J was trimmed by 3 bases and V by 5 bases; bases with no gene match: 3. The V gene's germline CDR1 is SEHNR and CDR2 FQNEAQ (reference sequence). DNA for the CDR3: TGTGCCAGCAGCCGGGGGACTAGCGGGACAGATACGCAGTATTTT. It is translated as CASSRGTSGTDTQYF.

This chain connects TRBV12-5 to TRBJ1-1, with a possible D match to TRBD1 (6 bases). V lost 1 base, J lost 1 base, and 16 bases lay in between. Germline CDR1 and CDR2: LGHNT and FRNRAP. The CDR3 covers 17 residues. The CDR3 here is CASGLATGSGENTEAFF. The CDR3 DNA sequence: TGTGCTAGTGGTTTGGCAACAGGGTCTGGGGAGAACACTGAAGCTTTCTTT.

V usage is TRBV4-2 and J usage is TRBJ2-7; the D gene is possibly TRBD2 (6 bases). Germline V gene lookup returns CDR1 LGHNA and CDR2 YNFKEQ. The CDR3 is 16 amino acids. Trimming shortened V by 0 bases and J by 1 base, and 13 bases separated the two germline ends. CDR3 in DNA: TGTGCCAGCAGCCAAGAGTCACTAGCTGATTCCTACGAGCAGTACTTC. This encodes CASSQESLADSYEQYF.

The genes are TRBV5-1 and TRBJ2-2, with D unresolved. This CDR3 is 13 amino acids long. The V and J ends lost 2 bases and 3 bases respectively, with 5 bases between them. The germline gives CDR1 SGHRS, CDR2 YFSETQ. DNA for the CDR3: TGCGCCAGCAGCTTCGACTACACCGGGGAGCTGTTTTTT. Amino acids: CASSFDYTGELFF.

This clone appeared a few times. The chain couples TRBV30 to TRBJ1-3; maybe TRBD1 (5 bases). Looked up from germline, CDR1 is GTSNPN and CDR2 is SVGIG (reference sequence). Trimming pared 1 base from V and 4 bases from J, leaving 14 bases between. This CDR3 has 15 amino acids. As DNA, the CDR3 is TGTGCCTGGAGTGCCATGGGAGGGGTCGGAAACACCATATATTTT. Translated: CAWSAMGGVGNTIYF.

This rearrangement joins TRBV10-3 to TRBJ2-7, with 10 bases that match TRBD2. V was clipped by 4 bases and J by 7 bases; unmatched bases: 7. The CDR3 sequence is 14 residues long. Per germline, CDR1 ENHRY and CDR2 SYGVKD. CDR3 in DNA: TGTGCCATCAGTGGACTAGCGGGTGCGGTTGAGCAGTACTTC. As protein: CAISGLAGAVEQYF.

In its sample, this clone is medium-sized. The chain couples TRBV6-4 to TRBJ1-2; 7 nucleotides align to TRBD1. V shed 5 bases and J 7 bases; nucleotides not matched to a gene: 7. CDR1 is MRHNA, CDR2 SNTAGT, per germline. This CDR3 is 13 amino acids long. Here the CDR3 DNA reads TGTGCCAGCAGTACAGGGGACGCAGGTGGCTACACCTTC. Amino acids: CASSTGDAGGYTF.

The DNA for the CDR3 is TGTGCCAGCAGTTTGGGGGCCTCGCCGACGCAAAATGAAAAACTGTTTTTT. Its translation: CASSLGASPTQNEKLFF. The J gene is TRBJ1-4, the V gene TRBV28, with a tentative D call TRBD1 (6 bases). This CDR3 contains 17 residues. V lost 3 bases to trimming and J lost 5 bases, with 19 bases between them. The germline gives CDR1 MDHEN, CDR2 SYDVKM.

The V call is TRBV11-2, the J call TRBJ2-2; tentatively, D is TRBD1 (5 bases). Germline V gives CDR1 SGHAT, CDR2 FQNNGV. CDR3 length: 14 amino acids. V shed 1 base and J shed 3 bases, with 6 bases lying between them. The CDR3: CASSLVGDTGELFF. CDR3 DNA sequence: TGTGCCAGCAGCTTAGTAGGGGACACCGGGGAGCTGTTTTTT. The variable domain in full, completed from reference TRBV11-2 and TRBJ2-2, reads EAGVAQSPRYKIIEKRQSVAFWCNPISGHATLYWYQQILGQGPKLLIQFQNNGVVDDSQLPKDRFSAERLKGVDSTLKIQPAKLEDSAVYLCASSLVGDTGELFFGEGSRLTVL.

J is TRBJ2-4 and V is TRBV2; TRBD2 matches at 14 bases. Trimming at V came to 8 bases and at J to 3 bases, leaving 18 bases not matched to a gene. Germline V gives CDR1 SNHLY, CDR2 FYNNEI. The CDR3 loop spans 20 amino acids. DNA of the CDR3: TGTGCCAGCGAGACCCATGAGAATGCGGGACTAGCGGGAGTCAAAAACATTCAGTACTTC. It encodes CASETHENAGLAGVKNIQYF.

This sequence joins TRBV13 and TRBJ1-2; D gene unclear. The CDR3 sequence is 14 residues long. Trimming removed 5 bases from V and 2 bases from J, with 12 bases in between. Germline V lookup: CDR1 PRHDT, CDR2 FYEKMQ (reference sequence). CDR3 DNA sequence: TGTGCCAGCAGCCACCGGACTGTGAACTATGGCTACACCTTC. This sequence encodes CASSHRTVNYGYTF.

The rearrangement uses TRBV6-1 and TRBJ2-3; TRBD2 agrees at 12 bases. This CDR3 region has 16 residues. CDR1 and CDR2 from the germline V gene are MNHNS and SASEGT. With 4 bases clipped from V and 3 bases from J, the junction kept 5 bases outside the gene matches. The CDR3 here is CASSAQTSGRTDTQYF. As DNA, the CDR3 is TGTGCCAGCAGTGCACAGACTAGCGGGAGAACAGATACGCAGTATTTT.

This clone was counted between two and nine times. This CDR3 is CASSQSPSFNEKLFF. The CDR3 DNA follows: TGTGCCAGCAGTCAGTCGCCGAGCTTTAATGAAAAACTGTTTTTT. The rearrangement joins TRBV28 to TRBJ1-4; no definite D call. Germline V gene sequence: CDR1 MDHEN, CDR2 SYDVKM. This CDR3 has 15 amino acids. Trimming shortened V by 5 bases and J by 4 bases, and 14 bases separated the two germline ends.

This chain joins TRBV7-6 and TRBJ2-6; TRBD2 is a possible D gene (6 bases). The length of the CDR3 is 15 residues. V was clipped by 6 bases and J by 0 bases, with 9 bases between them. Per the germline V gene, CDR1 is SGHVS and CDR2 is FNYEAQ. The CDR3 DNA reads TGTGCCAGCAGACAGACTAGCTCTGGGGCCAACGTCCTGACTTTC. This encodes CASRQTSSGANVLTF. The full variable domain, rest sourced from reference TRBV7-6 and TRBJ2-6, is GAGVSQSPRYKVTKRGQDVALRCDPISGHVSLYWYRQALGQGPEFLTYFNYEAQQDKSGLPNDRFSAERPEGSISTLTIQRTEQRDSAMYRCASRQTSSGANVLTFGAGSRLTVL.

This clone has just a few counts. The genes are TRBV7-2 and TRBJ1-3; TRBD1 is a possible D gene (6 bases). Trimming pared 6 bases from V and 4 bases from J, leaving 13 bases between. There are 14 residues in the CDR3. Germline V gives CDR1 SGHTA, CDR2 FQGNSA. The CDR3 here is CASRSNRDGNTIYF. CDR3 coding DNA: TGTGCCAGCAGGTCAAACAGGGACGGAAACACCATATATTTT.

This clone was recorded a few times. The rearrangement links TRBV14 to TRBJ2-7; a possible D gene is TRBD1 (6 bases). The CDR3 is made up of 16 amino acids. V lost 5 bases, J lost 2 bases, and 19 bases lay in between. Germline CDR1 and CDR2: SGHDN and FVKESK. CDR3 coding DNA: TGTGCCAGCAGCAAAGTGGTTCAGGACAGAGCCTACGAGCAGTACTTC. It specifies CASSKVVQDRAYEQYF.

V is TRBV2 and J is TRBJ1-3; D is undetermined. V was trimmed by 3 bases and J by 4 bases, leaving 10 bases between them. CDR1 is SNHLY, CDR2 FYNNEI, per germline. The CDR3 runs to 14 residues. CDR3 in amino acids: CASSESWGGNTIYF. DNA of the CDR3: TGTGCCAGCAGTGAGAGCTGGGGAGGAAACACCATATATTTT.

The V gene is TRBV7-2, the J gene TRBJ2-7; 10 bases match TRBD1. With 4 bases clipped from V and 2 bases from J, the junction kept 5 bases outside the gene matches. This CDR3 is built from 15 residues. From germline, CDR1 is SGHTA and CDR2 FQGNSA. The DNA for the CDR3 is TGTGCCAGCAGCTATACCGGGACAGGGGCCTACGAGCAGTACTTC. It codes for CASSYTGTGAYEQYF.

J is TRBJ1-1 and V is TRBV5-4, with unresolved D. CDR1 is SGHNT, CDR2 YYREEE, per germline (reference sequence). The CDR3 contains 16 residues. Trimming left V 0 bases short and J 1 base short, with 13 bases between. CDR3: CASSLVGGAENTEAFF. DNA for the CDR3: TGTGCCAGCAGCTTGGTAGGCGGAGCAGAGAACACTGAAGCTTTCTTT. The entire variable domain, with the rest obtained from reference TRBV5-4 and TRBJ1-1, is as follows: ETGVTQSPTHLIKTRGQQVTLRCSSQSGHNTVSWYQQALGQGPQFIFQYYREEENGRGNFPPRFSGLQFPNYSSELNVNALELDDSALYLCASSLVGGAENTEAFFGQGTRLTVV.

The rearrangement uses TRBV5-1 and TRBJ2-7; D might be TRBD2 (6 bases). Germline assignment: CDR1 SGHRS and CDR2 YFSETQ. With 6 bases removed from V and 4 bases from J, the gap between germline ends came to 17 bases. CDR3 size: 14 residues. The CDR3 DNA reads as TGCGCCAGCACCGATGGGGCGGGGCCGTACGAGCAGTACTTC. Translation gives CASTDGAGPYEQYF.

The chain employs TRBV5-1 and TRBJ2-3, with a possible D match to TRBD2 (6 bases). With 1 base removed from V and 4 bases from J, the gap between germline ends came to 10 bases. Germline V CDR1 and CDR2: SGHRS, YFSETQ. The CDR3 loop spans 14 amino acids. The CDR3 bases are TGCGCCAGCAGCTTGTACGGGAGCGCAGATACGCAGTATTTT. This translates into CASSLYGSADTQYF.

The chain combines TRBV27 with TRBJ2-5; D possibly corresponds to TRBD1 (6 bases). The end of the DNA fits TRBJ2-7 better, so the J call may be wrong. CDR3 size: 13 residues. Germline CDR1 MNHEY, CDR2 SMNVEV (reference sequence). In DNA form, the CDR3 reads TGTGCCAGTAAAACTGGGACAAACTACGAGCAGTACTTC. This encodes CASKTGTNYEQYF.

This clone was counted a single time. V gene TRBV19 combines with J gene TRBJ1-1; possibly TRBD1 for D (6 bases). Trimming removed 5 bases from V and 4 bases from J, with 11 bases in between. This CDR3 has 13 residues. In germline, CDR1 is LNHDA, CDR2 SQIVND (reference sequence). CDR3 in amino acids: CASSAIQGTEAFF. The CDR3 region has the DNA TGTGCCAGTAGTGCGATACAGGGCACTGAAGCTTTCTTT.

This clone came up once. The chain employs TRBV4-1 and TRBJ1-2; possibly TRBD1 for D (5 bases). V was clipped by 0 bases and J by 6 bases, with 17 bases between them. The V gene's germline CDR1 is MGHRA and CDR2 YSYEKL. This CDR3 has 16 residues. CDR3 coding DNA: TGCGCCAGCAGCCAAGATTCTCAGGGCTTGTACGATGGCTACACCTTC. Its protein is CASSQDSQGLYDGYTF.